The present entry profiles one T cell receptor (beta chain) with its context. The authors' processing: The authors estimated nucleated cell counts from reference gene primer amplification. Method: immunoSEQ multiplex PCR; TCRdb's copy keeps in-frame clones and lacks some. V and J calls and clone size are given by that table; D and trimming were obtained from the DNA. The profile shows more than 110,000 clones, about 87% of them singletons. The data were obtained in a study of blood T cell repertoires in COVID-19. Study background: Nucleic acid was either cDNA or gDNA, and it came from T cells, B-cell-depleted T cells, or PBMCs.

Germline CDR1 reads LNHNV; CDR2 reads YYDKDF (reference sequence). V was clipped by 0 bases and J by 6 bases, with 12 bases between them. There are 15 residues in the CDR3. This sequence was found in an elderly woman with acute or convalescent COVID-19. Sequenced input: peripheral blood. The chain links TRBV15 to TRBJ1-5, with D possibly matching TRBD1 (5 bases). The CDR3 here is CATSREVTGLQPQHF. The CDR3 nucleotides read TGTGCCACCAGCAGAGAAGTTACAGGCCTTCAGCCCCAGCATTTT.